Listed below are T cell receptor beta chains from one sample, sequenced in a study of blood T cell repertoires in COVID-19. The method was immunoSEQ multiplex PCR; TCRdb's version includes in-frame clones alone and lacks a portion of them. The data show 240,000 or so clones, approximately 80% seen once. Sequenced material: peripheral blood. The receptors come from a woman of 80 years or more with acute or convalescent COVID-19. CDR3s include the opening cysteine and the closing phenylalanine or tryptophan. A D gene is named only where the DNA matches it firmly. Size values are once, few and many counts, or a class for expanded clones, and some rows have none.

d_gene	j_gene	abundance	v_gene	CDR3nt	CDR3aa
.	TRBJ1-1	.	TRBV27	TGTGCCAGCAGGTCCTTGGTGGGGCACACTGAAGCTTTCTTT	CASRSLVGHTEAFF
.	TRBJ1-3	few	TRBV27	TGTGCCAGCAGTAGTACAGTCTCTGGAAACACCATATATTTT	CASSSTVSGNTIYF
TRBD1	TRBJ2-3	.	TRBV29-1	TGCAGCGTTGAAGATCGACAGGGTGGCACAGATACGCAGTATTTT	CSVEDRQGGTDTQYF
.	TRBJ2-7	.	TRBV3-1/TRBV3-2	TGTGCCAGCAGCCAAGGTTATCAGGTCGAGCAGTACTTC	CASSQGYQVEQYF
.	TRBJ1-1	once	TRBV30	TGTGCCTGGAGTAAATACAGAGATGAAGCTTTCTTT	CAWSKYRDEAFF
TRBD2	TRBJ2-2	.	TRBV11-3	TGTGCCAGCAGCTCCGGGACTAGCACCGGGGAGCTGTTTTTT	CASSSGTSTGELFF
.	TRBJ1-2	few	TRBV30	TGTGCCTGGAGTGTTTACGGGATATATGGCTACACCTTC	CAWSVYGIYGYTF
.	TRBJ1-5	.	TRBV19	TGTGCCAGTAGTATCCTAGGGGGGGCTGTCAATCAGCCCCAGCATTTT	CASSILGGAVNQPQHF
.	TRBJ1-3	.	TRBV4-2	TGTGCCAGCAGCCAAGAATCAGGGTCCAACCGTGGAAACACCATATATTTT	CASSQESGSNRGNTIYF
.	TRBJ1-5	.	TRBV10-3	TGTGCCATCAGTGCAGGGTCTGGCAATCAGCCCCAGCATTTT	CAISAGSGNQPQHF